This record concerns one T cell receptor beta chain sequence. This specimen belongs to a study of T cell changes during pregnancy in multiple sclerosis. The protocol was immunoSEQ multiplex PCR, while the TCRdb copy is restricted to in-frame clones and leaves out a portion. The sample shows about 65,000 clones, approximately 92% of them seen only once. Trimming took 0 bases from V and 5 from J, leaving 10 bases between them. This CDR3 spans 13 amino acids. Germline CDR1 and CDR2: GTSNPN and SVGIG (reference sequence). The rearrangement links TRBV30 to TRBJ1-1, with D possibly TRBD1 on 6 matching bases. The sample consisted of CD8+ T cells from peripheral blood mononuclear cells, taken in the third trimester of pregnancy. This TCR came from a female donor in good health, enrolled as a control in a pregnancy study. Written as DNA, the CDR3 is TGTGCCTGGAGTGTAGTCGGACAGACTGAAGCTTTCTTT. This translates into CAWSVVGQTEAFF.